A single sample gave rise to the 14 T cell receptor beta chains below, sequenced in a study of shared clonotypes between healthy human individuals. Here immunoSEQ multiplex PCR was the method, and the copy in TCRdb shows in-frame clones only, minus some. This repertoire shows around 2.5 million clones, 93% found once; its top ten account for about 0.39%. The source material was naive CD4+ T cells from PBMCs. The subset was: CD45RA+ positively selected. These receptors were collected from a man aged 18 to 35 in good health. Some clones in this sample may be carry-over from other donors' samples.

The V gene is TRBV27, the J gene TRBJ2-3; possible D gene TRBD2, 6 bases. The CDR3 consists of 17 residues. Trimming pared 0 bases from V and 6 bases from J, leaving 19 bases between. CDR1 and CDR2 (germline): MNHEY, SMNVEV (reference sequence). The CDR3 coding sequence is TGTGCCAGCAGTTTATCTCCGGGGCCGGAGGAGGGTGATACGCAGTATTTT. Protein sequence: CASSLSPGPEEGDTQYF.

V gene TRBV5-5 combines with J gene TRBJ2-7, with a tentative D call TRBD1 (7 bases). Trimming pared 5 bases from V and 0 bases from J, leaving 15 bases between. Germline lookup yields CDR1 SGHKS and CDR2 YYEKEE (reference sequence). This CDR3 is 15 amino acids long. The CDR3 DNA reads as TGTGCCAGCAGTGCGAGGAGGGACAGCTCCTACGAGCAGTACTTC. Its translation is CASSARRDSSYEQYF.

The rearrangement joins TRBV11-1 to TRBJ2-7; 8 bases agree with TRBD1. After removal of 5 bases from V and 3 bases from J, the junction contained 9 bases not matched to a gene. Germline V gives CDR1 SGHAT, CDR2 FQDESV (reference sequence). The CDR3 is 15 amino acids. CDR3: CASSRSGQGSYEQYF. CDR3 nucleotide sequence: TGTGCCAGCAGCCGAAGCGGACAGGGAAGCTACGAGCAGTACTTC.

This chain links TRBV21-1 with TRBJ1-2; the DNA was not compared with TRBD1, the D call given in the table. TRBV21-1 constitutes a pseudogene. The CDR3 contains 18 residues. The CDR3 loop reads CASSPVQFGTAINYGYTF. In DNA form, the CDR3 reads TGTGCCAGCAGCCCCGTTCAATTTGGGACAGCGATTAACTATGGCTACACCTTC.

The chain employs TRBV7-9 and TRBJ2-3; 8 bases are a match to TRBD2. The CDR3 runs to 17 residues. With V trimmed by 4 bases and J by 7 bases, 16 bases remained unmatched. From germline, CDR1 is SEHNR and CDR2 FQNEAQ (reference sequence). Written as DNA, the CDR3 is TGTGCCAGCAGCTCCTCTACACAGCGGGAGCGTCGTAATACGCAGTATTTT. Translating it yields CASSSSTQRERRNTQYF.

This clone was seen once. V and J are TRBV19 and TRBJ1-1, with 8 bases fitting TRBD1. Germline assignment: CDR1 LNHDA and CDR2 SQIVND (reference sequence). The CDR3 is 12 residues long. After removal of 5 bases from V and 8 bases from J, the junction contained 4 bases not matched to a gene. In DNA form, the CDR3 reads TGTGCCAGTAGTCCCCGGGACAGGGAAGCTTTCTTT. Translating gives CASSPRDREAFF.

The CDR3 DNA follows: TGTGCCAGCAGCTTAGAGATTGGTGCTGAAGCTTTCTTT. Protein sequence: CASSLEIGAEAFF. The J gene is TRBJ1-1, the V gene TRBV7-2; unclear D gene. The germline V gene encodes CDR1 SGHTA and CDR2 FQGNSA. CDR3 length equals 13 residues. V was clipped by 1 base and J by 6 bases, with 9 bases between them.

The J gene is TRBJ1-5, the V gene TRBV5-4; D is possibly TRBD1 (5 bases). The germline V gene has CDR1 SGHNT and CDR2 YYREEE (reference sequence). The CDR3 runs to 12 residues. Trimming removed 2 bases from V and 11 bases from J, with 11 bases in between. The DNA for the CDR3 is TGTGCCAGCAGCTTAGATGTGGGGGCCCAGCATTTT. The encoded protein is CASSLDVGAQHF.

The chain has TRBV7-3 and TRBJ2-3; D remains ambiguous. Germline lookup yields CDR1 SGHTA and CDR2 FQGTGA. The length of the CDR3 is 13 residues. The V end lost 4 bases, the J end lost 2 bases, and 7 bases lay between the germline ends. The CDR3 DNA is TGTGCCAGCAGCTCATCCCACACAGATACGCAGTATTTT. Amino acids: CASSSSHTDTQYF.

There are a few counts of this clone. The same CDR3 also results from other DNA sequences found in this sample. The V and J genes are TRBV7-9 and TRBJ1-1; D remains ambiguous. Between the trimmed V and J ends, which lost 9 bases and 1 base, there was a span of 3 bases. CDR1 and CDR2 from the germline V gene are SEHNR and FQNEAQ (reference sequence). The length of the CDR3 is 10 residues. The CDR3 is CASANTEAFF. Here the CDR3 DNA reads TGTGCCAGTGCGAACACTGAAGCTTTCTTT. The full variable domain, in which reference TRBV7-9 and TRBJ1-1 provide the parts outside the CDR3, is DTGVSQNPRHKITKRGQNVTFRCDPISEHNRLYWYRQTLGQGPEFLTYFQNEAQLEKSRLLSDRFSAERPKGSFSTLEIQRTEQGDSAMYLCASANTEAFFGQGTRLTVV.

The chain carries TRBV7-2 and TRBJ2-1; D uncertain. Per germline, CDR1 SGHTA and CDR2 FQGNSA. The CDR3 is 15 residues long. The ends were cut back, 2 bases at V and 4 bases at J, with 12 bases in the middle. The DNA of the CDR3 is TGTGCCAGCAGCTTATCGGATTTGTCTTACAATGAGCAGTTCTTC. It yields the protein CASSLSDLSYNEQFF.

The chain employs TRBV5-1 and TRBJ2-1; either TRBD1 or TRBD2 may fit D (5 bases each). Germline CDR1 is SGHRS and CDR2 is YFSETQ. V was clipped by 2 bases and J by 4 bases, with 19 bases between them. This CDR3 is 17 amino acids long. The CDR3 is CASSFGRGATSYNEQFF. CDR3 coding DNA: TGCGCCAGCAGCTTTGGCCGGGGCGCCACCTCGTACAATGAGCAGTTCTTC.

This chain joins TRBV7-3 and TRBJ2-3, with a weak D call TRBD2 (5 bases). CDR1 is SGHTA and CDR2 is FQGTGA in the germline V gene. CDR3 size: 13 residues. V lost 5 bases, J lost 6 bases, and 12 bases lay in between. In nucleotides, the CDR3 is TGTGCCAGCAGCGGCCCCGGCGGGGATACGCAGTATTTT. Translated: CASSGPGGDTQYF.

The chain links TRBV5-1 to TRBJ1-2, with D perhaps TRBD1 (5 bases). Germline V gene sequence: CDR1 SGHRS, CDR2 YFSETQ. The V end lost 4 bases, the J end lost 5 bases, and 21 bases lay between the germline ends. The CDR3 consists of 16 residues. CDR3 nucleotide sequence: TGCGCCAGCAGCCGCGAAGGGGCAGGAAGTGGATATGGCTACACCTTC. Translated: CASSREGAGSGYGYTF.